This passage covers 22 T cell receptor beta chains from one sample sequenced in a study of OX40 agonist ivuxolimab in advanced cancers. Generated by immunoSEQ multiplex PCR, the TCRdb table keeps only in-frame clones and is missing some. The profile covers 70,000 to 80,000 clones, with 85% to 90% appearing a single time and 0.86% taken by the ten largest. This material consisted of CD4+ or CD8+ T cells sorted from blood, taken in a trial of the OX40 agonist ivuxolimab. The receptor set was obtained from an adult with an advanced solid tumor such as melanoma, head and neck, liver or kidney cancer.

The chain recombines TRBV11-2 with TRBJ1-3; a weak D match, TRBD1 (5 bases). The CDR3 is made up of 13 amino acids. Trimming shortened V by 1 base and J by 4 bases, and 5 bases separated the two germline ends. The germline CDR1 and CDR2 sequences are SGHAT and FQNNGV. CDR3 nucleotide sequence: TGTGCCAGCAGCTTAGGACAGGGAAACACCATATATTTT. This translates into CASSLGQGNTIYF.

J is TRBJ1-2 and V is TRBV27; 7 positions match TRBD1. The CDR3 runs to 13 residues. The germline V gene has CDR1 MNHEY and CDR2 SMNVEV (reference sequence). With 5 bases clipped from V and 4 bases from J, the junction kept 4 bases outside the gene matches. CDR3 bases: TGTGCCAGCAGTACTGGGACAGCCTATGGCTACACCTTC. It is translated as CASSTGTAYGYTF.

The chain combines TRBV7-2 with TRBJ1-2; D gene ambiguous. Trimming left V 1 base short and J 8 bases short, with 11 bases between. This CDR3 has 13 residues. Germline CDR1 is SGHTA and CDR2 is FQGNSA. In DNA form, the CDR3 reads TGTGCCAGCAGCTTAGACTCTTGGGCAGGCTACACCTTC. It is translated as CASSLDSWAGYTF.

This chain uses TRBV6-1 with TRBJ2-7, with D unresolved. V was pared by 0 bases and J by 6 bases, with 15 bases between. Germline V gene sequence: CDR1 MNHNS, CDR2 SASEGT. The CDR3 sequence is 15 residues long. CDR3 nucleotide sequence: TGTGCCAGCAGTGAAGCCAAAGGGATCATCGGCGAGCAGTACTTC. The encoded protein is CASSEAKGIIGEQYF.

This rearrangement joins TRBV5-6 to TRBJ2-2; TRBD1 aligns across 8 bases. CDR3 length equals 16 residues. The V segment lost 6 bases and the J segment 3 bases; nucleotides outside the gene matches: 10. The V gene's germline CDR1 is SGHDT and CDR2 YYEEEE. Here the CDR3 DNA reads TGTGCCAGCACCGCGGACAGGGAGGCCTACACCGGGGAGCTGTTTTTT. Its protein product is CASTADREAYTGELFF. The full variable domain, in which reference TRBV5-6 and TRBJ2-2 provide the parts outside the CDR3, is DAGVTQSPTHLIKTRGQQVTLRCSPKSGHDTVSWYQQALGQGPQFIFQYYEEEERQRGNFPDRFSGHQFPNYSSELNVNALLLGDSALYLCASTADREAYTGELFFGEGSRLTVL.

The V gene is TRBV5-4, the J gene TRBJ1-2; D ambiguous. CDR1 and CDR2 from the germline V gene are SGHNT and YYREEE (reference sequence). The CDR3 is 14 amino acids. V gave up 0 bases and J gave up 3 bases, with 9 bases separating them. CDR3 in DNA: TGTGCCAGCAGCTTGGAAGGGATGGACTATGGCTACACCTTC. It yields the protein CASSLEGMDYGYTF.

The chain employs TRBV19 and TRBJ2-1; D may be TRBD1 or TRBD2 (6 bases each). Deletions cut 6 bases from V and 4 bases from J, with 16 bases between. This CDR3 contains 15 residues. Germline loops: CDR1 LNHDA, CDR2 SQIVND (reference sequence). The CDR3: CASSPKRGVYNEQFF. CDR3 DNA sequence: TGTGCCAGTAGCCCTAAGAGGGGGGTATACAATGAGCAGTTCTTC.

The chain couples TRBV2 to TRBJ1-5, with unresolved D. This CDR3 comprises 13 residues. Germline assignment: CDR1 SNHLY and CDR2 FYNNEI. V was trimmed by 7 bases and J by 5 bases, leaving 12 bases between them. CDR3 loop: CASTTRAYQPQHF. Written as DNA, the CDR3 is TGTGCCAGCACTACGAGAGCATATCAGCCCCAGCATTTT.

V usage is TRBV28 and J usage is TRBJ1-5; possibly TRBD1 for D (6 bases). Germline V gene sequence: CDR1 MDHEN, CDR2 SYDVKM. This CDR3 is built from 14 residues. Trimming took 5 bases from V and 4 from J, leaving 12 bases between them. The CDR3 here is CASSPGRGNQPQHF. The DNA for the CDR3 is TGTGCCAGCAGTCCCGGCAGGGGTAATCAGCCCCAGCATTTT.

This chain links TRBV28 with TRBJ1-2; D possibly corresponds to TRBD1 (6 bases). The CDR3 runs to 13 residues. Trimming took off 8 bases at V and 1 base at J, with 11 bases between the two ends. Looked up from germline, CDR1 is MDHEN and CDR2 is SYDVKM. The CDR3 sequence: CASRSGVNYGYTF. DNA for the CDR3: TGTGCCAGCCGATCAGGGGTTAACTATGGCTACACCTTC.

This chain links TRBV5-1 with TRBJ2-1; 8 nucleotides agree with TRBD2. Per the germline V gene, CDR1 is SGHRS and CDR2 is YFSETQ. After removal of 5 bases from V and 1 base from J, the junction contained 14 bases not matched to a gene. The CDR3 totals 18 residues. The CDR3 loop reads CASRISSGHASSYNEQFF. CDR3 in DNA: TGCGCCAGCAGGATATCTAGCGGGCACGCTAGTTCCTACAATGAGCAGTTCTTC.

V and J are TRBV12-5 and TRBJ2-5; TRBD1 agrees at 7 bases. Germline V CDR1 and CDR2: LGHNT, FRNRAP. The CDR3 totals 14 residues. V was clipped by 5 bases and J by 1 base; unmatched bases: 4. The CDR3 loop reads CASGPGQLQETQYF. The CDR3, as DNA: TGTGCTAGTGGTCCGGGACAGCTCCAAGAGACCCAGTACTTC.

J is TRBJ2-7 and V is TRBV9; weak D call: TRBD1 (6 bases). The CDR3 consists of 15 residues. V was shortened by 2 bases and J by 0 bases, with 12 bases between the two germline ends. The germline V gene encodes CDR1 SGDLS and CDR2 YYNGEE. The DNA for the CDR3 is TGTGCCAGCAGCGTGGGCACAGGGAGCTCCTACGAGCAGTACTTC. It codes for CASSVGTGSSYEQYF.

This rearrangement joins TRBV4-2 to TRBJ1-2; no firm D call. Germline assignment: CDR1 LGHNA and CDR2 YNFKEQ. V was cut by 1 base and J by 4 bases, with 10 bases left in between. CDR3 length equals 14 residues. CDR3 amino acids: CASSQAAGPYGYTF. CDR3 DNA sequence: TGTGCCAGCAGCCAAGCGGCAGGCCCCTATGGCTACACCTTC.

This rearrangement joins TRBV2 to TRBJ1-1, with 7 bases that match TRBD1. Germline loops: CDR1 SNHLY, CDR2 FYNNEI. V was pared by 8 bases and J by 4 bases, with 10 bases of the junction left unmatched. This CDR3 comprises 14 residues. CDR3 region: CASGLGQSLTEAFF. As DNA, the CDR3 is TGTGCCAGCGGTTTGGGACAGTCACTCACTGAAGCTTTCTTT.

The genes are TRBV18 and TRBJ1-4; D uncertain. This CDR3 has 16 residues. Germline V lookup: CDR1 KGHSH, CDR2 LQKENI. Trimming took off 2 bases at V and 3 bases at J, with 13 bases between the two ends. The CDR3 loop reads CASSPVGWGANEKLFF. The DNA for the CDR3 is TGTGCCAGCTCACCAGTCGGTTGGGGAGCTAATGAAAAACTGTTTTTT.

This chain joins TRBV5-1 and TRBJ2-2; D tentatively reads TRBD1 or TRBD2 (5 bases each). The CDR3 is 16 residues long. Trimming pared 0 bases from V and 3 bases from J, leaving 12 bases between. The germline gives CDR1 SGHRS, CDR2 YFSETQ. The CDR3 DNA follows: TGCGCCAGCAGCTTGGGCCCCTTGGGGGACACCGGGGAGCTGTTTTTT. Residues: CASSLGPLGDTGELFF. Full variable domain (outside the CDR3, taken from reference TRBV5-1 and TRBJ2-2): KAGVTQTPRYLIKTRGQQVTLSCSPISGHRSVSWYQQTPGQGLQFLFEYFSETQRNKGNFPGRFSGRQFSNSRSEMNVSTLELGDSALYLCASSLGPLGDTGELFFGEGSRLTVL.

The V and J genes are TRBV7-3 and TRBJ2-6, with no clear D. CDR1 SGHTA and CDR2 FQGTGA come from the germline V gene. V was shortened by 5 bases and J by 1 base, with 3 bases between the two germline ends. This CDR3 comprises 13 residues. CDR3 sequence reads: CASSPSGANVLTF. The CDR3 coding sequence is TGTGCCAGCAGCCCATCTGGGGCCAACGTCCTGACTTTC.

The chain combines TRBV29-1 with TRBJ2-7; no reliable D call. V lost 3 bases to trimming and J lost 3 bases, with 6 bases between them. There are 11 residues in the CDR3. Germline assignment: CDR1 SQVTM and CDR2 ANQGSEA. This chain's CDR3 is CSVDDRYEQYF. The CDR3 region has the DNA TGCAGCGTTGATGACCGCTACGAGCAGTACTTC.

V usage is TRBV7-2 and J usage is TRBJ1-1, with D possibly matching TRBD1 (6 bases). Trimming took 1 base from V and 1 from J, leaving 16 bases between them. The CDR3 has 17 amino acids. Germline-derived CDR1 and CDR2 are SGHTA and FQGNSA. The CDR3 here is CASSLVGGGTSNTEAFF. The CDR3 DNA is TGTGCCAGCAGCTTAGTGGGGGGCGGGACCTCGAACACTGAAGCTTTCTTT.

This clone was counted only a few times. The V gene is TRBV2, the J gene TRBJ1-5, with D uncertain. V lost 3 bases and J lost 3, with 9 bases in between. Per germline, CDR1 SNHLY and CDR2 FYNNEI. This CDR3 region has 14 residues. CDR3 nucleotide sequence: TGTGCCAGCAGTGATTTCAGCCTCAATCAGCCCCAGCATTTT. This sequence encodes CASSDFSLNQPQHF.

The V call is TRBV11-1, the J call TRBJ2-5; TRBD2 might be the D (5 bases). V was trimmed by 2 bases and J by 5 bases, leaving 12 bases between them. Germline V gene lookup returns CDR1 SGHAT and CDR2 FQDESV (reference sequence). This CDR3 comprises 14 residues. The CDR3 DNA reads TGTGCCAGCAGCTTATTAGGATCGGGGGAGACCCAGTACTTC. Translating it yields CASSLLGSGETQYF. The complete variable domain, with remaining parts taken from reference TRBV11-1 and TRBJ2-5, reads EAEVAQSPRYKITEKSQAVAFWCDPISGHATLYWYRQILGQGPELLVQFQDESVVDDSQLPKDRFSAERLKGVDSTLKIQPAELGDSAMYLCASSLLGSGETQYFGPGTRLLVL.